The clone carrying this T cell receptor (beta chain) was seen ten or more times. Antigen unknown. Trimming stripped 8 bases from V and 1 base from J, with 16 bases between. This CDR3 spans 15 amino acids. TCRdb reprocessed the RT-PCR reads with MiXCR, giving one entry per CDR3 protein. Among about half a million distinct CDR3 sequences listed, approximately 7.7% were seen once. This sample was included in a study of response to subunit inactivated influenza vaccine. General observations from the study: Each seasonal flu vaccination may recruit only limited new T cells, authors suggested.

This chain connects TRBV12-3 or TRBV12-4 to TRBJ2-3, with D unclear. This sequence was found in a man aged 50-75 years who received an inactivated influenza vaccine. The specimen was PBMCs from blood, collected around 25 months after vaccination. The CDR3 spells CASSLSAWGTDTQYF. For the CDR3, the DNA is TGTGCCAGCTCCCTTTCGGCGTGGGGCACAGATACGCAGTATTTT.